The present TCR beta chain was sequenced within a study of cytomegalovirus exposure and HLA in healthy donors. Study-level points and caveats: Within an earlier analysis, most TCR beta V segments proved productive either about 87% or about 30% of the time.

The CDR3 is made up of 13 amino acids. The germline V gene has CDR1 SGDLS and CDR2 YYNGEE. Between the trimmed V and J ends, which lost 4 bases and 2 bases, there was a span of 9 bases. Researchers ran the PCR with 60 Vbeta and 13 Jbeta primers. Sequencing was performed with immunoSEQ multiplex PCR; in TCRdb, only in-frame clones are kept and a portion is missing. Among over 150,000 clones listed, 80% were seen once. With respect to this clone: Its specificity is not known.

Nominally healthy donors provided the samples, though records likely missed some immune exposures. The sample comprised PBMCs. This receptor was obtained from a man between 18 and 29 years old in good health and CMV-seropositive. This chain joins TRBV9 and TRBJ2-5; D ambiguous. The CDR3 coding sequence is TGTGCCAGCAGCACGAGCAGGCAAGAGACCCAGTACTTC. It is translated as CASSTSRQETQYF. Full variable domain (missing parts from reference TRBV9 and TRBJ2-5): DSGVTQTPKHLITATGQRVTLRCSPRSGDLSVYWYQQSLDQGLQFLIQYYNGEERAKGNILERFSAQQFPDLHSELNLSSLELGDSALYFCASSTSRQETQYFGPGTRLLVL.